The clone carrying this T cell receptor beta chain appeared many times. Its antigen is not identified. The entry originates in a study of T-cell memory formation after mild COVID-19. Study summary: TCR clusters mostly belonged to single donors.

Trimming removed 7 bases from V and 8 bases from J, with 15 bases in between. Germline V lookup: CDR1 MNHEY, CDR2 SMNVEV (reference sequence). This CDR3 region has 13 residues. Overall study findings and caveats: The pre-infection memory compartment contained some responding clones, suggesting cross-reactive memory joined. Shrinking CD4+ clones resided mostly in CM and EM, and CD8+ ones in EMRA.

With constant-segment primers, 5'RACE yielded cDNA libraries of TCR alpha and TCR beta that carried sample barcodes and UMIs. TCRdb re-analysed the 5' RACE reads in MiXCR, keeping a single row per CDR3 protein. In the table there are approximately 100,000 distinct CDR3 sequences, around 10% of which are singletons. This TCR came from a man between 18 and 29 years old who had mild COVID-19 (a few samples of this study predate the infection). Cell type and time point are not known. The sample was PBMCs or a T cell subset sorted from them (not recorded which). The rearrangement joins TRBV27 to TRBJ2-1, with D perhaps TRBD1 (6 bases). The CDR3: CASNERGLDEQFF. In nucleotides, the CDR3 is TGTGCCAGCAACGAAAGGGGGTTGGATGAGCAGTTCTTC.